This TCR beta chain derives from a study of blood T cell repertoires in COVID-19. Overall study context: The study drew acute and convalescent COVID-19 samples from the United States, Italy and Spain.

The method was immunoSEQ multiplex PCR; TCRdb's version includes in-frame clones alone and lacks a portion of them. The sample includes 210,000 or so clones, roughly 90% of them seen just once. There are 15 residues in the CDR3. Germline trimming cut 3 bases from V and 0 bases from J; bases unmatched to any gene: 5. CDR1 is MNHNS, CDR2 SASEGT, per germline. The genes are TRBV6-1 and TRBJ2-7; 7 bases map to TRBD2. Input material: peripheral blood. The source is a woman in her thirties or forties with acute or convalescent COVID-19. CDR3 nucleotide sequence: TGTGCCAGCAGTGATGGGCGGGGGTTCTCCTACGAGCAGTACGTC. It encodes CASSDGRGFSYEQYV.